A single sample gave rise to the 29 T cell receptor beta chains below, sequenced in a study of graft-versus-host responses after intestinal transplantation. Their recognized antigens are unknown. Libraries were prepared by immunoSEQ multiplex PCR; TCRdb keeps only in-frame clonotypes and omits some of them. The data show some 90,000 clones, roughly 92% seen once. Sequencing used unstimulated CD4+ T cells sorted from spleen or lymph node cells, obtained before intestinal transplant. These receptor sequences come from a human donor who received an intestinal transplant.

The chain couples TRBV5-1 to TRBJ1-1, with a tentative D call TRBD1 (5 bases). V gave up 0 bases and J gave up 2 bases, with 14 bases separating them. This CDR3 spans 16 amino acids. In germline, CDR1 is SGHRS, CDR2 YFSETQ. In DNA, the CDR3 is TGCGCCAGCAGCTTGGATTCTATTACAGGAAACACTGAAGCTTTCTTT. Translating gives CASSLDSITGNTEAFF.

The chain links TRBV28 to TRBJ1-5, with 11 bases matching TRBD1. CDR1 MDHEN and CDR2 SYDVKM come from the germline V gene. CDR3 length equals 12 residues. Germline trimming cut 6 bases from V and 15 bases from J; bases unmatched to any gene: 7. The CDR3 here is CASSAGQGAGHF. The CDR3 DNA is TGTGCCAGCAGCGCTGGACAGGGGGCTGGGCATTTT.

The J gene is TRBJ2-3, the V gene TRBV15; TRBD1 matches at 8 bases. The CDR3 has 18 residues. V shed 2 bases and J 1 base; nucleotides not matched to a gene: 11. Germline V gene sequence: CDR1 LNHNV, CDR2 YYDKDF (reference sequence). The CDR3, as DNA: TGTGCCACCAGCAGAACACACATCCAGGGGGCCCGCACAGATACGCAGTATTTT. Protein sequence: CATSRTHIQGARTDTQYF.

DNA of the CDR3: TGTGCCAGCAGCCGGGACTACAATGAGCAGTTCTTC. Amino acids: CASSRDYNEQFF. The chain recombines TRBV5-6 with TRBJ2-1, with a possible D match to TRBD2 (5 bases). The V gene lost 4 bases and the J gene lost 3 bases, with 5 bases spanning the gap. The CDR3 is 12 amino acids. CDR1 and CDR2 from the germline V gene are SGHDT and YYEEEE.

The J gene is TRBJ2-7, the V gene TRBV30, with 7 positions matching TRBD1. Per the germline V gene, CDR1 is GTSNPN and CDR2 is SVGIG (reference sequence). V trimming: 7 bases; J trimming: 5 bases; junction bases outside the gene matches: 11. The CDR3 runs to 13 residues. The CDR3, as DNA: TGTGCCTTTTCAAGGGGGCTGTTAAACGAGCAGTACTTC. Protein: CAFSRGLLNEQYF. Looking up the rest from reference TRBV30 and TRBJ2-7 gives the full variable domain: SQTIHQWPATLVQPVGSPLSLECTVEGTSNPNLYWYRQAAGRGLQLLFYSVGIGQISSEVPQNLSASRPQDRQFILSSKKLLLSDSGFYLCAFSRGLLNEQYFGPGTRLTVT.

This chain connects TRBV2 to TRBJ2-7; 9 nucleotides line up with TRBD2. The CDR3 consists of 15 residues. Germline assignment: CDR1 SNHLY and CDR2 FYNNEI. With 4 bases clipped from V and 7 bases from J, the junction kept 11 bases outside the gene matches. CDR3 sequence (DNA): TGTGCCAGCAGTGTATTAGCGGGAGATCCGTGGGAGCAGTACTTC. Its protein is CASSVLAGDPWEQYF.

The rearrangement uses TRBV4-2 and TRBJ2-1, with D perhaps matching TRBD2 (6 bases). CDR1 is LGHNA, CDR2 YNFKEQ, per germline. The V and J ends lost 2 bases and 0 bases respectively, with 11 bases between them. The CDR3 is 16 residues long. In DNA form, the CDR3 reads TGTGCCAGCAGCCAACCTACTAGCAACTCCTACAATGAGCAGTTCTTC. Amino acids: CASSQPTSNSYNEQFF.

The V gene is TRBV5-1, the J gene TRBJ2-5, with D possibly matching TRBD1 (6 bases). The CDR3 runs to 14 residues. The germline V gene encodes CDR1 SGHRS and CDR2 YFSETQ. The V gene lost 2 bases and the J gene lost 2 bases, with 10 bases spanning the gap. This CDR3 reads CASSFRGGQETQYF. The DNA for the CDR3 is TGCGCCAGCAGCTTCAGGGGTGGGCAAGAGACCCAGTACTTC.

The chain employs TRBV9 and TRBJ2-1; 9 bases are shared with TRBD2. The CDR3 is 15 amino acids. The J segment lost 4 bases and the V segment lost 0 bases, leaving 2 bases of the junction unmatched. Germline V lookup: CDR1 SGDLS, CDR2 YYNGEE. This CDR3 reads CASSVAAGGYNEQFF. CDR3 DNA sequence: TGTGCCAGCAGCGTAGCAGCGGGAGGTTACAATGAGCAGTTCTTC.

The chain uses TRBV30 and TRBJ1-5, with 10 bases aligning to TRBD1. Germline CDR1 and CDR2: GTSNPN and SVGIG (reference sequence). Unmatched junction bases numbered 5, after V lost 2 bases and J lost 4 bases. This CDR3 contains 15 residues. CDR3: CAWSFGTGENQPQHF. The CDR3 DNA is TGTGCCTGGAGTTTCGGGACAGGGGAGAATCAGCCCCAGCATTTT.

This chain connects TRBV2 to TRBJ2-7; 7 positions agree with TRBD2. The CDR3 has 12 residues. The germline V gene has CDR1 SNHLY and CDR2 FYNNEI. The junction had 7 bases not matched to a gene; V was cut back by 10 bases and J by 4 bases. CDR3 sequence (DNA): TGTGCCACCCAGCGGGACGTTTACGAGCAGTACTTC. Translated: CATQRDVYEQYF.

The chain is built from TRBV7-8 and TRBJ1-5; D may be TRBD1 (5 bases). CDR3 length: 17 amino acids. Trimming took off 5 bases at V and 0 bases at J, with 17 bases between the two ends. Germline CDR1 reads SGHVS; CDR2 reads FQNEAQ. Written as DNA, the CDR3 is TGTGCCAGCAGCCCAATTGGGGCATGGGCTAGCAATCAGCCCCAGCATTTT. Encoded protein: CASSPIGAWASNQPQHF.

The rearrangement links TRBV7-3 to TRBJ2-1, with TRBD2 matching over 8 bases. Unmatched junction bases numbered 2, after V lost 0 bases and J lost 7 bases. CDR3 length: 14 residues. Germline CDR1 is SGHTA and CDR2 is FQGTGA. The CDR3 DNA reads TGTGCCAGCAGCTTAACCGGGAGGGGTAATGAGCAGTTCTTC. Its translation: CASSLTGRGNEQFF.

J is TRBJ2-7 and V is TRBV25-1; the D is unclear. There are 15 residues in the CDR3. CDR1 is MGHDK, CDR2 SYGVNS, per germline. V was cut by 4 bases and J by 0 bases, with 13 bases left in between. Written as DNA, the CDR3 is TGTGCCAGCAGTGGCCGGGTTCGCTTCTCCTACGAGCAGTACTTC. Protein product: CASSGRVRFSYEQYF.

The chain links TRBV5-1 to TRBJ1-1, with D possibly TRBD1 on 6 matching bases. The CDR3 totals 14 residues. Germline V gene data show CDR1 as SGHRS and CDR2 as YFSETQ. The V end lost 0 bases, the J end lost 0 bases, and 6 bases lay between the germline ends. CDR3 coding DNA: TGCGCCAGCAGCTTGGGGACAGTGAACACTGAAGCTTTCTTT. Its translation is CASSLGTVNTEAFF.

The rearrangement uses TRBV7-9 and TRBJ2-1; TRBD2 agrees at 12 bases. Germline values: CDR1 SEHNR, CDR2 FQNEAQ (reference sequence). The ends lost 4 bases at V and 2 bases at J; junction bases unmatched: 3. This CDR3 is built from 16 residues. The CDR3: CASSSLAGGTYNEQFF. The CDR3 DNA reads as TGTGCCAGCAGCTCACTAGCGGGAGGTACCTACAATGAGCAGTTCTTC.

The V and J genes are TRBV9 and TRBJ2-3; 9 nucleotides align to TRBD2. This CDR3 comprises 16 residues. V dropped 0 bases and J dropped 0; count of bases not matched to a gene: 2. The germline gives CDR1 SGDLS, CDR2 YYNGEE. CDR3 protein: CASSVVSGRSTDTQYF. The CDR3 region has the DNA TGTGCCAGCAGCGTAGTTAGCGGGAGAAGCACAGATACGCAGTATTTT.

This rearrangement joins TRBV6-1 to TRBJ2-7; 8 nucleotides line up with TRBD2. J gave up 0 bases and V 0 bases, and 7 bases lay outside the gene matches. This CDR3 region has 17 residues. CDR1 and CDR2 from the germline V gene are MNHNS and SASEGT. CDR3 sequence: CASSEARGGRGSYEQYF. CDR3 coding DNA: TGTGCCAGCAGTGAAGCTCGGGGGGGTCGCGGCTCCTACGAGCAGTACTTC.

The table lists this clone with a few counts. The chain joins TRBV5-1 to TRBJ2-1, with 7 positions matching TRBD1. Trimming took 4 bases from V and 5 from J; bases not matched to a gene: 6. Per the germline V gene, CDR1 is SGHRS and CDR2 is YFSETQ. CDR3 size: 14 residues. CDR3 in amino acids: CASSPMTGNNEQFF. In DNA form, the CDR3 reads TGCGCCAGCAGCCCAATGACAGGGAACAATGAGCAGTTCTTC.

This rearrangement joins TRBV7-6 to TRBJ2-1, with D uncertain. The germline gives CDR1 SGHVS, CDR2 FNYEAQ. The CDR3 totals 11 residues. V was clipped by 4 bases and J by 7 bases, with 5 bases between them. The CDR3 DNA reads TGTGCCAGCAGCTCACTTAATGAGCAGTTCTTC. Protein product: CASSSLNEQFF.

The V and J genes are TRBV19 and TRBJ1-1, with 8 bases aligning to TRBD1. This CDR3 is built from 15 residues. The V and J ends lost 7 bases and 1 base, in that order; junction bases with no gene match: 8. Germline V gene data show CDR1 as LNHDA and CDR2 as SQIVND (reference sequence). The CDR3 DNA sequence: TGTGCCAGTACCAACACCGGGACAGGGAACACTGAAGCTTTCTTT. This translates into CASTNTGTGNTEAFF.

This clone was seen once. J is TRBJ2-7 and V is TRBV10-3, with a weak D call TRBD1 (6 bases). The ends were cut back, 3 bases at V and 3 bases at J, with 12 bases in the middle. Germline CDR1 and CDR2: ENHRY and SYGVKD. This CDR3 comprises 14 residues. This CDR3 reads CAISDSQGLYEQYF. CDR3 nucleotide sequence: TGTGCCATCAGTGATTCGCAGGGGCTCTACGAGCAGTACTTC.

The chain couples TRBV15 to TRBJ2-1; D possibly corresponds to TRBD1 (6 bases). V dropped 4 bases and J dropped 2 bases, with 12 bases sitting between them. Germline assignment: CDR1 LNHNV and CDR2 YYDKDF (reference sequence). This CDR3 is built from 15 residues. The CDR3 DNA reads as TGTGCCACCAGCAAATCGGGACAAACCTACAATGAGCAGTTCTTC. This sequence encodes CATSKSGQTYNEQFF.

The J gene is TRBJ2-7, the V gene TRBV28; 8 positions agree with TRBD1. Unmatched junction bases numbered 5, after V lost 3 bases and J lost 1 base. Germline V CDR1 and CDR2: MDHEN, SYDVKM. The CDR3 sequence is 15 residues long. The CDR3 reads CASSLTGTGSYEQYF. CDR3 nucleotide sequence: TGTGCCAGCAGTTTGACCGGGACAGGTTCCTACGAGCAGTACTTC.

DNA of the CDR3: TGCAGCGTTGGGACTCATGGGATGAACACTGAAGCTTTCTTT. Translating gives CSVGTHGMNTEAFF. The chain couples TRBV29-1 to TRBJ1-1; D not resolved. The V gene's germline CDR1 is SQVTM and CDR2 ANQGSEA. CDR3 length equals 14 residues. The V and J ends lost 4 bases and 0 bases respectively, with 12 bases between them.

J is TRBJ2-1 and V is TRBV18; 8 bases line up with TRBD2. Losses at the gene ends were 3 bases for V and 7 bases for J; bases not matched to a gene: 14. Germline V gives CDR1 KGHSH, CDR2 LQKENI. This CDR3 region has 17 residues. The CDR3 coding sequence is TGTGCCAGCTCACCCCCGGGTAGCGGGATCGTGGTTAATGAGCAGTTCTTC. Amino acid sequence: CASSPPGSGIVVNEQFF.

The chain has TRBV11-2 and TRBJ1-2, with D unclear. Trimming removed 0 bases at V and 7 bases at J, with 21 bases between. CDR1 is SGHAT and CDR2 is FQNNGV in the germline V gene. The CDR3 has 17 amino acids. DNA of the CDR3: TGTGCCAGCAGCTTAGATAACGGGTCTATAAGGCGGGGTGGCTACACCTTC. Protein product: CASSLDNGSIRRGGYTF.

The chain links TRBV5-1 to TRBJ2-1, with 9 nucleotides matching TRBD2. J gave up 6 bases and V 1 base, and 5 bases lay outside the gene matches. Looked up from germline, CDR1 is SGHRS and CDR2 is YFSETQ. The CDR3 contains 15 residues. The CDR3 here is CASSLKLAGSNEQFF. For the CDR3, the DNA is TGCGCCAGCAGCTTGAAACTAGCGGGTAGCAATGAGCAGTTCTTC.

This chain uses TRBV14 with TRBJ2-7; 9 bases are shared with TRBD2. This CDR3 comprises 15 residues. Germline CDR1 reads SGHDN; CDR2 reads FVKESK. With 2 bases clipped from V and 1 base from J, the junction kept 3 bases outside the gene matches. CDR3 nucleotide sequence: TGTGCCAGCAGCCAACGGACTAGCGCATCCTACGAGCAGTACTTC. Its translation is CASSQRTSASYEQYF.